This T cell receptor (beta chain) was recovered during a study of cytotoxic CD8 clonotypes in ibrutinib-treated CLL. The V gene's germline CDR1 is MNHNY and CDR2 SVGAGI (reference sequence). The CDR3 totals 13 residues. J was trimmed by 2 bases and V by 10 bases; bases with no gene match: 7. Measured with immunoSEQ multiplex PCR; TCRdb has only the in-frame clones, and not every one. The data contain under 300,000 clones, 70% of them singletons. Regarding this clone: Its antigen is unknown.

Study-wide findings and caveats: Clonality rose at ibrutinib response, held steady in sustained remission, and fell toward baseline at progression. Public clonotypes (which were uncommon) either contracted or remained stable on treatment.

The specimen comprised PBMCs, sampled after 24 months of ibrutinib treatment. The clonotype originates from a human donor with chronic lymphocytic leukemia. The chain links TRBV6-6 to TRBJ2-5; TRBD1 matches at 7 bases. Here the CDR3 reads CATEGQTQETQYF. For the CDR3, the DNA is TGTGCCACCGAGGGACAGACACAAGAGACCCAGTACTTC.